Each of the 5 T cell receptor beta chains below was sequenced from the same sample in a study of cytomegalovirus exposure and HLA in healthy donors. Both 60 Vbeta primers and 13 Jbeta primers went into the PCR. Assay: immunoSEQ multiplex PCR; the TCRdb copy retains only in-frame clones and omits some. The sample records about 110,000 clones, 82% being singletons. The sample comprised PBMCs. The receptor set was obtained from a man aged 50 or older in good health and CMV-seronegative.

V is TRBV6-1 and J is TRBJ2-7, with 7 bases lining up with TRBD1. V lost 1 base, J lost 4 bases, and 7 bases stayed unmatched. The length of the CDR3 is 15 residues. Per germline, CDR1 MNHNS and CDR2 SASEGT. DNA of the CDR3: TGTGCCAGCAGTGAAGAGGGGACAGAGATTTACGAGCAGTACGTC. Residues: CASSEEGTEIYEQYV.

CDR3 protein: CASSLAGQENQPQHF. CDR3 DNA: TGCGCCAGCAGCTTGGCCGGTCAGGAAAATCAGCCCCAGCATTTT. The rearrangement joins TRBV5-1 to TRBJ1-5; D unclear. Per the germline V gene, CDR1 is SGHRS and CDR2 is YFSETQ. CDR3 size: 15 residues. Trimming removed 0 bases at V and 4 bases at J, with 11 bases between.

Only a few counts were recorded for this clone. The CDR3 DNA follows: TGTGCCAGCAGTTTAGTCTGGGTGGGGCAGACAAATCAGCCCCAGCATTTT. Translated: CASSLVWVGQTNQPQHF. The chain employs TRBV27 and TRBJ1-5, with a weak D call TRBD1 (5 bases). The germline gives CDR1 MNHEY, CDR2 SMNVEV (reference sequence). The CDR3 sequence is 17 residues long. The germline V and J ends were trimmed by 2 bases and 4 bases, with 18 bases remaining between them.

The rearrangement joins TRBV7-6 to TRBJ1-1; 7 nucleotides agree with TRBD1. The CDR3 contains 18 residues. J was trimmed by 5 bases and V by 3 bases; bases with no gene match: 18. The V gene's germline CDR1 is SGHVS and CDR2 FNYEAQ. This chain's CDR3 is CASSLRWRAGGVETEAFF. The CDR3 DNA reads as TGTGCCAGCAGCTTGCGTTGGAGGGCAGGGGGTGTCGAGACTGAAGCTTTCTTT.

The chain is built from TRBV11-2 and TRBJ2-1; tentatively, D is TRBD2 (6 bases). Between the trimmed V and J ends, which lost 0 bases and 7 bases, there was a span of 13 bases. CDR3 length: 15 amino acids. Germline CDR1 and CDR2: SGHAT and FQNNGV. This CDR3 reads CASSLEGATRNEQFF. CDR3 coding DNA: TGTGCCAGCAGCTTAGAAGGGGCGACTAGAAATGAGCAGTTCTTC.